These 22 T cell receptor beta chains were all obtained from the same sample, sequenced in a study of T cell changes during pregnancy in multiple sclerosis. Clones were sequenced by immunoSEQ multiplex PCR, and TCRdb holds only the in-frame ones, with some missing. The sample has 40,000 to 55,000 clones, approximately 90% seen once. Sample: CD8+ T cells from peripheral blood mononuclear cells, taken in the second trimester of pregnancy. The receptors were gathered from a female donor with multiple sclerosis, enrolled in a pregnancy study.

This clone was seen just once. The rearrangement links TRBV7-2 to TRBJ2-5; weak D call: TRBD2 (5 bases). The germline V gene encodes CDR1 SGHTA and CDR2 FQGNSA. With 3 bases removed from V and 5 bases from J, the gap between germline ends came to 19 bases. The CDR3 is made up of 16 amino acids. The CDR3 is CASSLLRRTHSETQYF. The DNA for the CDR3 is TGTGCCAGCAGCTTGTTACGGAGGACCCACTCGGAGACCCAGTACTTC.

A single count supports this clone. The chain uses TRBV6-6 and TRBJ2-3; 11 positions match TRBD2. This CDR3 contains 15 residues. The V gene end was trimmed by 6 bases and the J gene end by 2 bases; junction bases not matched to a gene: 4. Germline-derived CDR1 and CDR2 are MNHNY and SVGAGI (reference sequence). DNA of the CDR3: TGTGCCAGCAGGGGGACTAGCGGTTACACAGATACGCAGTATTTT. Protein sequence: CASRGTSGYTDTQYF.

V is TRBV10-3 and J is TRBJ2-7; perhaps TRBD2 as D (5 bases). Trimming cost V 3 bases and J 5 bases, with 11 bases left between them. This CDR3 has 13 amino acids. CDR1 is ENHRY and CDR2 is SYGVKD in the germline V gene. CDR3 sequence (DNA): TGTGCCATCAGTGACGGTAGCGACAACGAGCAGTACTTC. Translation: CAISDGSDNEQYF.

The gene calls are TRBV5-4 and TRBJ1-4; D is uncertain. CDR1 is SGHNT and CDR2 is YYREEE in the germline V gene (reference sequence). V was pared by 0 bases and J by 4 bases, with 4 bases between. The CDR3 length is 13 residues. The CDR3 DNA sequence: TGTGCCAGCAGCTTGGGTCTTAATGAAAAACTGTTTTTT. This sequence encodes CASSLGLNEKLFF.

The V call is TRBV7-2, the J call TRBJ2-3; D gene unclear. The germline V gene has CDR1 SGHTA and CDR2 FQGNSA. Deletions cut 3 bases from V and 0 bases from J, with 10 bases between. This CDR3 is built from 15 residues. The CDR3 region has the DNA TGTGCCAGCAGCTTCACGAGCCTTAGCACAGATACGCAGTATTTT. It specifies CASSFTSLSTDTQYF.

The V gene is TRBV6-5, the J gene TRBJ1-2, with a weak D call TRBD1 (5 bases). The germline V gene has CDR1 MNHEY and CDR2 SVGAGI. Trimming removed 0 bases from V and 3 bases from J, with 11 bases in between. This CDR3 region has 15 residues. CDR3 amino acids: CASSYSDSSYYGYTF. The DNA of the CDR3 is TGTGCCAGCAGTTACTCCGACAGCTCCTACTATGGCTACACCTTC.

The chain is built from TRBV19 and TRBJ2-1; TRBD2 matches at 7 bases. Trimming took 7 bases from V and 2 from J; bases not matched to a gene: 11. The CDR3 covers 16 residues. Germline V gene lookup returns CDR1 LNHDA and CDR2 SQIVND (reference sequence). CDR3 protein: CASTPRGTNPYNEQFF. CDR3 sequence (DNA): TGTGCCAGTACCCCCCGGGGGACTAACCCCTACAATGAGCAGTTCTTC. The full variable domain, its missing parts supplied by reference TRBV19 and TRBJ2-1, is DGGITQSPKYLFRKEGQNVTLSCEQNLNHDAMYWYRQDPGQGLRLIYYSQIVNDFQKGDIAEGYSVSREKKESFPLTVTSAQKNPTAFYLCASTPRGTNPYNEQFFGPGTRLTVL.

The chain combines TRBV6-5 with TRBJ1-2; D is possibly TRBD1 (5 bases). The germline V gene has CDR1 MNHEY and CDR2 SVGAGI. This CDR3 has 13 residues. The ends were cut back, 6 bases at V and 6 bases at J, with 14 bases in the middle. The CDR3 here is CASRTGLTNGYTF. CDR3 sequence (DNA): TGTGCCAGCAGGACGGGACTCACTAATGGCTACACCTTC.

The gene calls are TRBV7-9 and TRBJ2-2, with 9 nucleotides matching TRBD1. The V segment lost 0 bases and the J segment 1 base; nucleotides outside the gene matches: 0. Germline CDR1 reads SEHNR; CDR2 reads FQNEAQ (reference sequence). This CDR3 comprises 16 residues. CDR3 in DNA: TGTGCCAGCAGCTTAGCGGGACAGGGGAACACCGGGGAGCTGTTTTTT. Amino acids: CASSLAGQGNTGELFF. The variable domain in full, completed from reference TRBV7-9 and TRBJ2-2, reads DTGVSQNPRHKITKRGQNVTFRCDPISEHNRLYWYRQTLGQGPEFLTYFQNEAQLEKSRLLSDRFSAERPKGSFSTLEIQRTEQGDSAMYLCASSLAGQGNTGELFFGEGSRLTVL.

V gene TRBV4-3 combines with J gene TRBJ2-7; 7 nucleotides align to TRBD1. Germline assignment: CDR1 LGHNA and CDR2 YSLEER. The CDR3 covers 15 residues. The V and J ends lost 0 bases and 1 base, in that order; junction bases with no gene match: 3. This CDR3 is CASSQETGPSYEQYF. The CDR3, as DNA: TGCGCCAGCAGCCAAGAGACAGGGCCTTCCTACGAGCAGTACTTC.

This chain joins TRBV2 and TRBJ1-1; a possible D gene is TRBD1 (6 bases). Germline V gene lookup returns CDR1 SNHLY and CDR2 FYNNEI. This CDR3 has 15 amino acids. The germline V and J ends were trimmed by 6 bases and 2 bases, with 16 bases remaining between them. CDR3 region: CASSLWGGGNTEAFF. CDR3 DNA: TGTGCCAGCAGCCTCTGGGGGGGCGGTAACACTGAAGCTTTCTTT.

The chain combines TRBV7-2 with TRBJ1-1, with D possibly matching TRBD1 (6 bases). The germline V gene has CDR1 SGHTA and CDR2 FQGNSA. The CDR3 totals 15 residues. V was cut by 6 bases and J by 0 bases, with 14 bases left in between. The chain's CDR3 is CASSRNRAMNTEAFF. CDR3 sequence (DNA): TGTGCCAGCAGTCGCAACAGGGCGATGAACACTGAAGCTTTCTTT.

Here the CDR3 DNA reads TGCGCCAGCAGCTTGTACGGTTCCTACAATGAGCAGTTCTTC. Protein sequence: CASSLYGSYNEQFF. V is TRBV5-1 and J is TRBJ2-1; D not certain. With 1 base removed from V and 1 base from J, the gap between germline ends came to 6 bases. The germline V gene encodes CDR1 SGHRS and CDR2 YFSETQ. The CDR3 has 14 amino acids.

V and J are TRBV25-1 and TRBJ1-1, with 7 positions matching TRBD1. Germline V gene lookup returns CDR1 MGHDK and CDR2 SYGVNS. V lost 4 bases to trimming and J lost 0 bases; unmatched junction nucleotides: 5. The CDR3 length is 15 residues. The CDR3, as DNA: TGTGCCAGCAGTGTTCCCAGGGGGATGAACACTGAAGCTTTCTTT. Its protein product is CASSVPRGMNTEAFF.

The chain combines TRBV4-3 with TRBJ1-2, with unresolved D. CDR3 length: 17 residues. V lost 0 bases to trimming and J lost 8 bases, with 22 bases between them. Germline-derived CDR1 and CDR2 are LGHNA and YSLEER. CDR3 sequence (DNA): TGCGCCAGCAGCCAAGACCTTGAGGAGACTCTGATTCCCGGCTACACCTTC. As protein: CASSQDLEETLIPGYTF.

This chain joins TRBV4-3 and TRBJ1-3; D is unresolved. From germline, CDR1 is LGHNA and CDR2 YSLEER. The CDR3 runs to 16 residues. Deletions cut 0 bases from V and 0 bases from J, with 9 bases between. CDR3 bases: TGCGCCAGCAGCCAAGATTGGGCAAGCTCTGGAAACACCATATATTTT. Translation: CASSQDWASSGNTIYF.

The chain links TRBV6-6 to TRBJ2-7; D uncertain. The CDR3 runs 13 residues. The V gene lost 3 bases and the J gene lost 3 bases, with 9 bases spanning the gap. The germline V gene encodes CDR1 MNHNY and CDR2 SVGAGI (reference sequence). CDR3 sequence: CASSYPPDYEQYF. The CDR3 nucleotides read TGTGCCAGCAGTTATCCGCCAGACTACGAGCAGTACTTC.

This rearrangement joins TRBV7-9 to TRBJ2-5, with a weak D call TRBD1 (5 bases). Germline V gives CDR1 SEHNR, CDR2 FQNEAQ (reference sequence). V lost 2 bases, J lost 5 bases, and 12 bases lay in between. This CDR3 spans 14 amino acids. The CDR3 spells CASSLRRDSETQYF. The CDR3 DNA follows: TGTGCCAGCAGCTTACGCAGGGATTCGGAGACCCAGTACTTC.

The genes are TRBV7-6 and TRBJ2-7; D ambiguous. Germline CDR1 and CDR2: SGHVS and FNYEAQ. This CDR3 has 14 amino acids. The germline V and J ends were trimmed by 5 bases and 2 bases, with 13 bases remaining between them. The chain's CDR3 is CASSPSTSPYEQYF. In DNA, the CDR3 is TGTGCCAGCAGCCCTTCGACAAGTCCCTACGAGCAGTACTTC. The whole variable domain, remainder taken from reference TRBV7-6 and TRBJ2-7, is GAGVSQSPRYKVTKRGQDVALRCDPISGHVSLYWYRQALGQGPEFLTYFNYEAQQDKSGLPNDRFSAERPEGSISTLTIQRTEQRDSAMYRCASSPSTSPYEQYFGPGTRLTVT.

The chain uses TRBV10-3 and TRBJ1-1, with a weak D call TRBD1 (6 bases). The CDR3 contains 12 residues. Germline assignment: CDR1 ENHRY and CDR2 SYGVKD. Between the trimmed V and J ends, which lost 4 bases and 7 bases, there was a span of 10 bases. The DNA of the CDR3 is TGTGCCATCAGTGGGGTCAGGGGTGAAGCTTTCTTT. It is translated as CAISGVRGEAFF.

The DNA for the CDR3 is TGTGCCAGCAGCTTGGTGTTAACAGGTGAGCAGTTCTTC. Protein product: CASSLVLTGEQFF. The chain has TRBV5-5 and TRBJ2-1, with D possibly being TRBD1 (5 bases). The CDR3 totals 13 residues. The germline V and J ends were trimmed by 0 bases and 9 bases, with 10 bases remaining between them. Germline CDR1 is SGHKS and CDR2 is YYEKEE (reference sequence).

The CDR3 loop is CASSQENVGGRAQYF. CDR3 sequence (DNA): TGCGCCAGCAGCCAAGAAAACGTCGGCGGGAGGGCGCAGTATTTT. The chain carries TRBV4-3 and TRBJ2-3, with 9 bases identical to TRBD2. The germline gives CDR1 LGHNA, CDR2 YSLEER. The length of the CDR3 is 15 residues. J gave up 10 bases and V 0 bases, and 8 bases lay outside the gene matches.